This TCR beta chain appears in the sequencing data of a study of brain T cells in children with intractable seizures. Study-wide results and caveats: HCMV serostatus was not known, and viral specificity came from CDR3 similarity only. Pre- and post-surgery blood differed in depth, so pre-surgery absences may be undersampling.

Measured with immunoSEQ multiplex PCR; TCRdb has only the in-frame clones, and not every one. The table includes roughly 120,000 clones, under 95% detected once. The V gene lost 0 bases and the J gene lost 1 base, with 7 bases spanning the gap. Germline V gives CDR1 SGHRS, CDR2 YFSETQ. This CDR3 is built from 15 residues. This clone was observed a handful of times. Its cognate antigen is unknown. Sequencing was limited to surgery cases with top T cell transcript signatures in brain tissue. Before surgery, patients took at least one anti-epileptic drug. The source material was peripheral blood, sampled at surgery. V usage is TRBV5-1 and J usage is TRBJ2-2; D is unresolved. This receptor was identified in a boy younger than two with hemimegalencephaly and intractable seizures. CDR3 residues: CASSLGAGNTGELFF. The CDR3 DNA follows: TGCGCCAGCAGCTTGGGGGCAGGGAACACCGGGGAGCTGTTTTTT.